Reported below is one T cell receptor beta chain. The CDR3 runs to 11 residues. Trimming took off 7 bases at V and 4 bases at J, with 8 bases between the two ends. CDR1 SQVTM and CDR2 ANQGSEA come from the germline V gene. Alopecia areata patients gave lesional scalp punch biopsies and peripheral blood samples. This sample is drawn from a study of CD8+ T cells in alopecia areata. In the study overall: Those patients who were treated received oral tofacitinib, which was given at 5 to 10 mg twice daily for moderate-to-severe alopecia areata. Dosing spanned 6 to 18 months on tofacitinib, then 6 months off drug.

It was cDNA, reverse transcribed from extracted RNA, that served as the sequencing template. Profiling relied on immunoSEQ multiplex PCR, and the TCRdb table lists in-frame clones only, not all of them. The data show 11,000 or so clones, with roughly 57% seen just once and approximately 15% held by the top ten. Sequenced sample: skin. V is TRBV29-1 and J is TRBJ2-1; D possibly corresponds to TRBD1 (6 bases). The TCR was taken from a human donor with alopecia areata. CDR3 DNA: TGCAGCGGGGACACTTACAATGAGCAGTTCTTC. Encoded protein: CSGDTYNEQFF.